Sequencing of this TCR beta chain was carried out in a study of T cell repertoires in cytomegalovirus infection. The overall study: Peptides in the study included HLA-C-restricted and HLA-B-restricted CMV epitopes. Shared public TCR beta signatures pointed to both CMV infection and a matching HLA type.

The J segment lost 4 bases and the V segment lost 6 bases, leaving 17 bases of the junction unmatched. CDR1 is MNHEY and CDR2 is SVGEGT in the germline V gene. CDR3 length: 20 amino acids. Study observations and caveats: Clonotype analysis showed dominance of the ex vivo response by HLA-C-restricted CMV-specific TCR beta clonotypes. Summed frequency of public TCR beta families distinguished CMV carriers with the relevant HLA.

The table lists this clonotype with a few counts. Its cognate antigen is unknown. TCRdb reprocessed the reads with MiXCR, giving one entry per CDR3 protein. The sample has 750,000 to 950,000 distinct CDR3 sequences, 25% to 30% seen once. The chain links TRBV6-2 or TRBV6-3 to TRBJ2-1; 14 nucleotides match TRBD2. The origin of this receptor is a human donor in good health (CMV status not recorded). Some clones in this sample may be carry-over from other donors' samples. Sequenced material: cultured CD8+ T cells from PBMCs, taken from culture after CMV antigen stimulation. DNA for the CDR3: TGTGCCAGCAGACCAATTACCGGGACTAGCGGGGGCCGAAAGTACAATGAGCAGTTCTTC. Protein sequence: CASRPITGTSGGRKYNEQFF.